The clone carrying this T cell receptor (beta chain) was counted between two and nine times. A second PCR of about 6 to 12 cycles used a sample-barcoded 5' primer and a J-beta primer mix. TCRdb processed the 5' RACE reads anew with MiXCR; each CDR3 protein has one entry. The sample lists 1.5 million to 2 million distinct CDR3 sequences; 49% were seen once. Trimming took 6 bases from V and 8 from J, leaving 10 bases between them. There are 11 residues in the CDR3. Per the germline V gene, CDR1 is MGHDK and CDR2 is SYGVNS. The data belong to a study of blood T cells in healthy people across ages. The sequence came from a middle-aged woman in good health. This chain uses TRBV25-1 with TRBJ1-2; D ambiguous. Sequencing was performed on blood. The CDR3 DNA reads TGTGCCAGCAGGAAGTCTGGGGGCTACACCTTC. The encoded protein is CASRKSGGYTF.